This paragraph reports one TCR beta chain. This clone was found a few times. Its cognate antigen has yet to be identified. No base qualities exist here, and no much larger clone lies one base off it. The entry originates in a study of beta chain features in type 1 diabetes listed by TCRdb under 2018. Study-level background: Mean age, gender distribution, total cell number and subset yield were not different between patients and healthy donors. A total of roughly 100 million sorted cells were examined across all samples, and a strong correlation was observed between cell number per subset and RNA yield. In the study, TCRB repertoires of sorted circulating CD4+ T cell subsets from recently diagnosed type 1 diabetes patients were compared with those of matched healthy donors. Regulatory and stem cell-like memory subsets were isolated from only 8 patients and 8 healthy donors, whereas naive and central memory subsets came from all 30 or so donors. The paper as a whole reports these results and caveats: Type 1 diabetes patients showed a moderate but significant shortening of TCRB CDR3 length in all four CD4+ subsets. PCR may preferentially amplify shorter templates, but because patient and control samples were amplified and corrected together, any resulting skew would affect both groups equally. Sequencing cDNA rather than genomic DNA could over-represent highly expressing activated cells, although activation and CD3 levels did not differ between groups. At VDJ recombination sites, type 1 diabetes patients had fewer insertions and more deleted nucleotides, which implies abnormalities in thymic rearrangement. Naive, central memory and regulatory TCRB repertoires appeared more similar among patients than among healthy donors. HLA sub-analyses involved small numbers of individuals, so any influence of HLA type on TCRB rearrangement remained unresolved.

The High Capacity cDNA Reverse Transcription Kit was used to reverse transcribe all of the isolated RNA, meaning that expressed TCRB transcripts were what got sequenced. Deep immunoSEQ sequencing was applied to naive, central memory and regulatory T cell samples, giving an average of about 3.7 million total reads per sample. Sorted cells were lysed in RLT buffer, and RNA was extracted using DNase-treated RNeasy Micro or Mini kits according to cell number. To prevent cross-contamination, each cell subset was processed individually, whereas patient and healthy donor samples were processed jointly. The immunoSEQ multiplex PCR was used to amplify TCRB sequences from cDNA, generating 87-bp fragments that spanned the CDR3 region. Amplicons were sequenced on the Illumina HiSeq platform. As for how the authors treated the data: Synthetic template baselines were used to correct PCR bias computationally, reads within Hamming distance 2 were collapsed together, and singletons that could not be merged were discarded. Reads were aligned to IMGT to assign V, D and J genes, CDR3 length, and insertions or deletions at six rearrangement sites. Within each subset, clonotype counts were normalized to sorted cell number, and only after that were true diversity and Gini coefficients computed with the tcR R package. The overlap coefficient, calculated on TCRB nucleotide sequences, was used to quantify repertoire sharing. As a proxy for the pre-selection repertoire, out-of-frame TCRB sequences from naive cells were analyzed. TCRdb stores this immuneACCESS table with in-frame sequences only. Part of the clones is absent; in the studies checked, under half of the shortfall reflects unresolved V genes, and no reason is known for the rest. Clonal size and the V and J genes are those of that table, whereas D and trimming came from the DNA. The sample includes about 900,000 clones, with 17% observed a single time. The ten top clones hold 0.023% of the sample.

The germline V gene specifies SGHVS as CDR1 and FNYEAQ as CDR2. From its cysteine to its phenylalanine, the CDR3 spans 13 amino acids. Only CDR3 DNA is held: 39 bases, read in frame from base 1. The germline V end is reduced by 4 bases and the J end by 8 bases; junction bases left unmatched: 7. From each donor, a single peripheral blood sample of 100 to 150 mL on average was drawn into heparinised tubes. Using a panel that included CD45RO, CCR7, CD25, CD127, CD95 and CD27, naive, central memory, regulatory and stem cell-like memory CD4+ T cells were sorted on a BD FACSAria II. All sorted populations exceeded 95% purity. PBMCs were isolated immediately by Lymphoprep density gradient centrifugation and stained directly without culture. So that batch effects would be minimized, each experiment stained and sorted samples in pairs, pairing one healthy donor with one patient.

This receptor was identified in a woman younger than 30 in good health. The rearranged segments are TRBV7-6 and TRBJ1-1, with 7 bases in between that match TRBD1. The sample consisted of naive CD4+ T cells from blood. According to the study, the label for this sample's cell subset or site signals: true naive CD4+ T cells. The DNA sequence reads TGTGCCAGCAGCTCAGGGGGGGGTCGAGAAGCTTTCTTT. Its protein product is CASSSGGGREAFF.